This T cell receptor beta chain stems from a study of graft-versus-host responses after intestinal transplantation. TCRdb's table, derived via immunoSEQ multiplex PCR, lists solely in-frame clones and lacks some. The data show under 100,000 clones, with 85% to 95% seen just once and roughly 0.39% held by the top ten. Looked up from germline, CDR1 is LNHNV and CDR2 is YYDKDF (reference sequence). The CDR3 has 15 residues. Trimming removed 2 bases at V and 7 bases at J, with 17 bases between. About this clone: The antigen is unknown.

This sequence joins TRBV15 and TRBJ1-1; D not certain. The receptor's source is a human donor who was the organ donor for an intestinal transplant. The material sequenced was unstimulated CD8+ T cells sorted from spleen or lymph node cells, taken before transplant. As DNA, the CDR3 is TGTGCCACCAGCAGATCACCGGCAGGAATGGATGAAGCTTTCTTT. Encoded protein: CATSRSPAGMDEAFF.